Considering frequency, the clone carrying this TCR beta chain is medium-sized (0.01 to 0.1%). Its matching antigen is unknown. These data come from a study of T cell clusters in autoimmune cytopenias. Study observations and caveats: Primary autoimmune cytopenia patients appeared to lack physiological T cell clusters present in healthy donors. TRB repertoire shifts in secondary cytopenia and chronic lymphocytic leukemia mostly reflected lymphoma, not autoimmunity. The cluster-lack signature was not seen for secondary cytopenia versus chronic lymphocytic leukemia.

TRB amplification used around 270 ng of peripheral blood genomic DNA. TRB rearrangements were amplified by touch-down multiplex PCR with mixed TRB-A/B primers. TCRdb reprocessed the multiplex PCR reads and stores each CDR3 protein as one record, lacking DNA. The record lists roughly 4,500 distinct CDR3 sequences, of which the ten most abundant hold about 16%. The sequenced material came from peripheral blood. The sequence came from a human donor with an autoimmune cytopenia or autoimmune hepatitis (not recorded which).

The CDR3: CSVWDSSYEQYF. The chain has TRBV29-1 and TRBJ2-7; checking the TCRdb D call of TRBD1 is not possible without DNA. The CDR3 has 12 residues. Germline lookup yields CDR1 SQVTM and CDR2 ANQGSEA.